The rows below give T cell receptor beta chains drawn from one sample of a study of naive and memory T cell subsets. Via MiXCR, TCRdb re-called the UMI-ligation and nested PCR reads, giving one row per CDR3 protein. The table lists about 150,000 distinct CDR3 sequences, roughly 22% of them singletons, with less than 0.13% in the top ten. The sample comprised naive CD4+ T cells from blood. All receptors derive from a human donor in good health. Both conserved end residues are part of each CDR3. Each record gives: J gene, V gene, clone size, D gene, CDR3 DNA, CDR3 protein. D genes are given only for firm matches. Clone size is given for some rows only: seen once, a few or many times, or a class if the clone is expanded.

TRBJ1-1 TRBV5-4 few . TGTGCCAGCAGCTCGGTGAGCACTGAAGCTTTCTTT CASSSVSTEAFF
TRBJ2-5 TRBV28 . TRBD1 TGTGCCAGCCTCTACAGGGGACAAGAGACCCAGTACTTC CASLYRGQETQYF
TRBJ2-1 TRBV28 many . TGTGCCAGCAGTTTAGGGGGGACCTACAATGAGCAGTTCTTC CASSLGGTYNEQFF
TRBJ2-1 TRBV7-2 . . TGTGCCAGCAGCGCCGAGCGAGGGCGCAATGAGCAGTTCTTC CASSAERGRNEQFF
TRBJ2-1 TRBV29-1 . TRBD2 TGCAGCGTTGAAGTGGCTAGCGGGAGGGCCACGAATGAGCAGTTCTTC CSVEVASGRATNEQFF
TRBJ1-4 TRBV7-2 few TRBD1 TGTGCCAGCAGCGCACGGACAGGGGATTACGGAAAACTGTTTTTT CASSARTGDYGKLFF
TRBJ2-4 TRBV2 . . TGTGCCAGCAGCCCGGCCCTGGCCAAAAACATTCAGTACTTC CASSPALAKNIQYF
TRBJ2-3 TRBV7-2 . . TGTGCCAGCAGCTTACGTCAAGTCACAGATACGCAGTATTTT CASSLRQVTDTQYF
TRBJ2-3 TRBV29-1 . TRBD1 TGCAGCGTAGGGGACAGGGCCCTCACAGATACGCAGTATTTT CSVGDRALTDTQYF
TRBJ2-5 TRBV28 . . TGTGCCAGCAGTTTATTGTTTGACGAGGAGTGGCAAGAGACCCAGTACTTC CASSLLFDEEWQETQYF
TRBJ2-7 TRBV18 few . TGTGCCAGCTCACCCACGGTTCCCTCATATGAGCAGTACTTC CASSPTVPSYEQYF
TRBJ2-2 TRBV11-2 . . TGTGCCAGCAGCTTTCAGAGGACCGGGGAGCTGTTTTTT CASSFQRTGELFF
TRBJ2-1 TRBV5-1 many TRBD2 TGCGCCAGCAGCCCGAGACCGGGACTAGCGGGAGTTTTCAATGAGCAGTTCTTC CASSPRPGLAGVFNEQFF
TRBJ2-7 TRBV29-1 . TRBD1 TGCAGCGCAGGGACAGAGACCTACGAGCAGTACTTC CSAGTETYEQYF
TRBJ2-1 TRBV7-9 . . TGTGCCAGCAGCTTAGCGGGTGGGCAGAGCTCCTACAATGAGCAGTTCTTC CASSLAGGQSSYNEQFF
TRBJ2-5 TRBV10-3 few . TGTGCCAACCAAAGAGAGACGAAGTCACAAGAGACCCAGTACTTC CANQRETKSQETQYF
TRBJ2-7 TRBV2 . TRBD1 TGTGCCAGCAGTGTCTGGGGGACAGGCTACGAGCAGTACTTC CASSVWGTGYEQYF
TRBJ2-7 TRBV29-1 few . TGCAGCGTTGGCGTGAGGACGGGGGAAGGAGAGCAGTACTTC CSVGVRTGEGEQYF
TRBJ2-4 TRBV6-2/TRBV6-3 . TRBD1 TGTGCCAGCAGCCAAGGGACAGGGCGGACCAAAAACATTCAGTACTTC CASSQGTGRTKNIQYF
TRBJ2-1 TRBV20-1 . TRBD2 TGCAGTGCTAGTGGTTTAGCGGGAGGAGGCAATGAGCAGTTCTTC CSASGLAGGGNEQFF
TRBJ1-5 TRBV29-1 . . TGCAGCGTTGTATGGGGATCGAACCAGCCCCAGCATTTT CSVVWGSNQPQHF
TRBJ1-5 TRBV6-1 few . TGTGCCAGCAGTGAAGGCCTATTAGGGGGCAATCAGCCCCAGCATTTT CASSEGLLGGNQPQHF
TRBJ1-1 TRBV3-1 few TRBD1 TGTGCCAGCAGCCAAGACACAGGGGGCAGGAACACTGAAGCTTTCTTT CASSQDTGGRNTEAFF
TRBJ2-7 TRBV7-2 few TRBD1 TGTGCCAGCAGGGCGGGACAGGGCTCCGAGCAGTACTTC CASRAGQGSEQYF
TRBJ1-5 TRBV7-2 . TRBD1 TGTGCCAGCAGGGATAACAGGGGCGCCCAGCCCCAGCATTTT CASRDNRGAQPQHF
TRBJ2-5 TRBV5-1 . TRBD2 TGCGCCAGCGCAGTTTGGACTAGCGGACAAGAGACCCAGTACTTC CASAVWTSGQETQYF
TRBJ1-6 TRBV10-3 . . TGTGCCATCAGTGAGTCGATGGGCAGGGCCAATTCACCCCTCCACTTT CAISESMGRANSPLHF
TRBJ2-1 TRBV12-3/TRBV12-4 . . TGTGCCAGCAGCCCTCCCAACAATGAGCAGTTCTTC CASSPPNNEQFF
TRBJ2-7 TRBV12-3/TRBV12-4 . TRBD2 TGTGCCAGCAGCTCCCAGCGGGAGTGGCGGAAGGGCTACGAGCATTACTTC CASSSQREWRKGYEHYF
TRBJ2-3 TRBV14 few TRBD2 TGTGCCAGCAGCCAGGGGACTAGGTCTACAGATACGCAGTATTTT CASSQGTRSTDTQYF
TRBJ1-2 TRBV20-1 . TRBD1 TGCAGTGCTCCAAGGACAGGCTCCTATGGCTACACCTTC CSAPRTGSYGYTF
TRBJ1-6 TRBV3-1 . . TGTGCCAGCAGCCAAGAAGGGACACCCCTCCACTTT CASSQEGTPLHF
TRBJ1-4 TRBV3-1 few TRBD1 TGTGCCAGCAGCCAAGAAGACCGGGACAGTATGAATGAAAAACTGTTTTTT CASSQEDRDSMNEKLFF
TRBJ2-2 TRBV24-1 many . TGTGCCACCAGGGGGACGACGAACACCGGGGAGCTGTTTTTT CATRGTTNTGELFF
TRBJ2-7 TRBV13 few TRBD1 TGTGCCAGCAGCTTATTACAGGGGGCATACGAGCAGTACTTC CASSLLQGAYEQYF
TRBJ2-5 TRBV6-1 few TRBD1 TGTGCCAGCAAAACTTCGACAGGGCAAGAGACCCAGTACTTC CASKTSTGQETQYF
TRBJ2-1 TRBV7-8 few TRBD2 TGTGCCAGCAGCCATCGACTAGCGGGAGTTTGGAGTGAGCAGTTCTTC CASSHRLAGVWSEQFF
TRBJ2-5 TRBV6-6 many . TGTGCCAGCAGTTGGCGGACGACCCTCCAAGAGACCCAGTACTTC CASSWRTTLQETQYF
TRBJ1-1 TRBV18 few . TGTGCCAGCTCACCATCAGGCGGGTACACTGAAGCTTTCTTT CASSPSGGYTEAFF
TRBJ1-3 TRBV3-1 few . TGTGCCAGCAGCCAAGACCTTAGGGCCGGCTCTGGAAACACCATATATTTT CASSQDLRAGSGNTIYF
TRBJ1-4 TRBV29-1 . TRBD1 TGCAGCGTTGAGGGGACAGGGGGAAATCGGCTGTTTTTT CSVEGTGGNRLFF
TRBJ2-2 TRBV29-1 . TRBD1 TGCAGCGTTTTCACAGGGGTCGGGGAGCTGTTTTTT CSVFTGVGELFF
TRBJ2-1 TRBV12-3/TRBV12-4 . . TGTGCCAGCAGGGGGGCCGGGTCCGTCCCCACTGAGCAGTTCTTC CASRGAGSVPTEQFF
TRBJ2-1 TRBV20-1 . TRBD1 TGCAATGCTAGAGATTGGAGGACAGGGGATTACAATGAGCAGTTCTTC CNARDWRTGDYNEQFF
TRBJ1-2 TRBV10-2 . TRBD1 TGCGCCAGCAGTGAGTCGGGGGACAGGGGGCTAGGAGGCTACACCTTC CASSESGDRGLGGYTF
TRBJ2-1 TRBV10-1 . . TGCGCCAGCAGTGAGTCATCGAGGAATGAGCAGTTCTTC CASSESSRNEQFF
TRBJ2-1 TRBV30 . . TGTGCCTGGAGTAGAGGGAGCCGCTACAATGAGCAGTTCTTC CAWSRGSRYNEQFF
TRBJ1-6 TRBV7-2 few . TGTGCCAGCAGCTTAGTGGGGGCTACCTATAATTCACCCCTCCACTTT CASSLVGATYNSPLHF
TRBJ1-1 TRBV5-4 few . TGTGCCAGCAGCTCGTGGCCGGAACAAGCTTTCTTT CASSSWPEQAFF
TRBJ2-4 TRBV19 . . TGTGCCAGTAGACAACAATCGGACCCCCGAAACATTCAGTACTTC CASRQQSDPRNIQYF
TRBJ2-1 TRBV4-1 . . TGCGCCAGCAGCCCCACCGACTTTAGCTCCTACAATGAGCAGTTCTTC CASSPTDFSSYNEQFF
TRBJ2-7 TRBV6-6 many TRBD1 TGTGCCAGCAGCAAAAAGGGACAGCTAAGCTCCTACGAGCAGTACTTC CASSKKGQLSSYEQYF
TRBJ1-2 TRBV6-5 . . TGTGCCAGCAGTTGGGATGGGCCTAACCCTCGGGGCTACACCTTC CASSWDGPNPRGYTF
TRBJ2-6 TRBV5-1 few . TGCGCCAGCGGTCGGGGTTCCTCTGGGGCCAACGTCCTGACTTTC CASGRGSSGANVLTF
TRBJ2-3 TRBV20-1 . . TGCAGTGCTAGTCGGCAGGGTAGCACAGATACGCAGTATTTT CSASRQGSTDTQYF
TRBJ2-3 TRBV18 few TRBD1 TGTGCCAGCTCAGGGACAGGTCTGGCAGATACGCAGTATTTT CASSGTGLADTQYF
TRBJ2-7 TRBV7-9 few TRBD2 TGTGCCAGCAGCTCGGGACTAGCGGGGAACTACGAGCAGTACTTC CASSSGLAGNYEQYF
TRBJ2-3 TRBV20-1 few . TGCAGTGCAAACCGGGCCCCCACAGATACGCAGTATTTT CSANRAPTDTQYF